The source of this TCR beta chain is a study of T cells in localized non-small cell lung cancer. Points from the study as a whole: The study found T cell clonality highest in uninvolved adjacent lung, above tumor. Investigators sequenced only a single tumor region, leaving heterogeneity possible. Blood T cell density predicted longer survival; adjacent-lung clonality, shorter. Detection in adjacent lung was observed for a median around 59 of the top 100 tumor clones.

On this clone itself: Antigen specificity is unknown.

J gave up 5 bases and V 0 bases, and 4 bases lay outside the gene matches. In germline, CDR1 is GTSNPN, CDR2 SVGIG (reference sequence). The length of the CDR3 is 15 residues. Only in-frame clones appear in the TCRdb table, and some are missing; sequencing was by immunoSEQ multiplex PCR. This repertoire shows under 35,000 clones, around 90% found once; its top ten account for 12%. The starting material was peripheral blood mononuclear cells, obtained before any cancer treatment. The receptor was derived from an older female donor with stage II lung adenocarcinoma. The chain recombines TRBV30 with TRBJ1-4; 9 bases agree with TRBD1. CDR3 residues: CAWSVRGQGNEKLFF. In DNA, the CDR3 is TGTGCCTGGAGTGTACGAGGACAGGGGAATGAAAAACTGTTTTTT.